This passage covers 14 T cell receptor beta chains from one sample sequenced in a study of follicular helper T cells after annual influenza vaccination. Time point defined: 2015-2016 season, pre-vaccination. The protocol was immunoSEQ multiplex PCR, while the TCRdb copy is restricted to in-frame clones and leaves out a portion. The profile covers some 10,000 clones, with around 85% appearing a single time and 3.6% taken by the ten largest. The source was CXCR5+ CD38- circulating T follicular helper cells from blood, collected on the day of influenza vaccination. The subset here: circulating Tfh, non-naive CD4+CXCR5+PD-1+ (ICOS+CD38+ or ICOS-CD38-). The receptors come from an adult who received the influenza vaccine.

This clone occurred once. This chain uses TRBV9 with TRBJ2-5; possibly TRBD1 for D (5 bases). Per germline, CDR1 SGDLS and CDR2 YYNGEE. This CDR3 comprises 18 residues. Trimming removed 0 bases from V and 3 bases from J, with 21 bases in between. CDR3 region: CASSVGSGQGVRKETQYF. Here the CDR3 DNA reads TGTGCCAGCAGCGTAGGGTCCGGGCAGGGCGTCCGTAAAGAGACCCAGTACTTC.

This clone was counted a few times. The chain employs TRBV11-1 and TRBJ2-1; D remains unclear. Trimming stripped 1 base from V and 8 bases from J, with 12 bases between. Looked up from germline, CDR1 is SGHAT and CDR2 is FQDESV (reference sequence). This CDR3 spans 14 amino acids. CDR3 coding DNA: TGTGCCAGCAGCTTAGGCCGGTACCGAGATGAGCAGTTCTTC. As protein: CASSLGRYRDEQFF. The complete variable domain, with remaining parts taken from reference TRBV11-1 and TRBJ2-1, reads EAEVAQSPRYKITEKSQAVAFWCDPISGHATLYWYRQILGQGPELLVQFQDESVVDDSQLPKDRFSAERLKGVDSTLKIQPAELGDSAMYLCASSLGRYRDEQFFGPGTRLTVL.

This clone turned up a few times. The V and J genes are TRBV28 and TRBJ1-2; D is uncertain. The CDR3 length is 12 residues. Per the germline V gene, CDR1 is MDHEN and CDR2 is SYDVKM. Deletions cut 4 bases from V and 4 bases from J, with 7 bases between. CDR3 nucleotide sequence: TGTGCCAGCAGTTCTGCAGCCTATGGCTACACCTTC. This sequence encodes CASSSAAYGYTF.

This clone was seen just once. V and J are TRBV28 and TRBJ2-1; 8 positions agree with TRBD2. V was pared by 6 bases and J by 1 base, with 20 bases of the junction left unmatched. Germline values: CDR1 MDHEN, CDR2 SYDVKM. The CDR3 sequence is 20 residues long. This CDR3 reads CASSPGGSVWGASSYNEQFF. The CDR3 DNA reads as TGTGCCAGCAGCCCGGGGGGGAGCGTGTGGGGAGCTAGTTCCTACAATGAGCAGTTCTTC. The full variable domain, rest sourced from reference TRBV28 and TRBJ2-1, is DVKVTQSSRYLVKRTGEKVFLECVQDMDHENMFWYRQDPGLGLRLIYFSYDVKMKEKGDIPEGYSVSREKKERFSLILESASTNQTSMYLCASSPGGSVWGASSYNEQFFGPGTRLTVL.

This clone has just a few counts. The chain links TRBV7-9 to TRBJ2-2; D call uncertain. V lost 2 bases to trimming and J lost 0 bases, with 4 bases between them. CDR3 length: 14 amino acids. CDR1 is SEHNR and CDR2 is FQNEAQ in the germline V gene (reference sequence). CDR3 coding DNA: TGTGCCAGCAGCTTAACGGCGAACACCGGGGAGCTGTTTTTT. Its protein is CASSLTANTGELFF.

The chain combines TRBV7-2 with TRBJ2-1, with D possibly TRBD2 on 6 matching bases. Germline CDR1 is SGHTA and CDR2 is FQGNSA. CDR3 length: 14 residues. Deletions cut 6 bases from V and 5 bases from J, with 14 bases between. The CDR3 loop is CASSPSALNNEQFF. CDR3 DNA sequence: TGTGCCAGCAGTCCTAGCGCCTTAAACAATGAGCAGTTCTTC.

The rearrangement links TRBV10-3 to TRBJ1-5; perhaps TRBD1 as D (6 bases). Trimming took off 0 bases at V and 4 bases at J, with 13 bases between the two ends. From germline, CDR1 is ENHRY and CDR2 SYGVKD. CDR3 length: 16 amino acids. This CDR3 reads CAISESQGGGNQPQHF. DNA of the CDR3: TGTGCCATCAGTGAGTCCCAAGGGGGGGGAAATCAGCCCCAGCATTTT.

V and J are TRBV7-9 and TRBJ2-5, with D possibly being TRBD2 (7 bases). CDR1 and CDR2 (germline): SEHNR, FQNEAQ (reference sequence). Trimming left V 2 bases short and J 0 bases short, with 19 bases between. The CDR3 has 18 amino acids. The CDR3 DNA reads TGTGCCAGCAGCTTATATGGAAGGGGGGGACTTTACCAAGAGACCCAGTACTTC. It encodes CASSLYGRGGLYQETQYF.

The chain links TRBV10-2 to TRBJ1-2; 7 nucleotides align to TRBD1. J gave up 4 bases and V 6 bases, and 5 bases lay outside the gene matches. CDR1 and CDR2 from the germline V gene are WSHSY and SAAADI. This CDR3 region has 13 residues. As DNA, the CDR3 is TGCGCCAGCAGCCCGACAGGGATCTATGGCTACACCTTC. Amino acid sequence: CASSPTGIYGYTF.

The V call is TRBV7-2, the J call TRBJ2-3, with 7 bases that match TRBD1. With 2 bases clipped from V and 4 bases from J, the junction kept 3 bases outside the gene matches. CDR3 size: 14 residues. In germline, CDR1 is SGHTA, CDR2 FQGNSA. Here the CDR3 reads CASSLNQGADTQYF. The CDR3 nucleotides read TGTGCCAGCAGCTTAAACCAGGGGGCAGATACGCAGTATTTT.

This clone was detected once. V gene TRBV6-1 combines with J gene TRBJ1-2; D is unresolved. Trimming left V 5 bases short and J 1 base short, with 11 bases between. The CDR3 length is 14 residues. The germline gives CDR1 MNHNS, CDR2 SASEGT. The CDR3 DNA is TGTGCCAGCAGTCCGGAGATGTTTAACTATGGCTACACCTTC. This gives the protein CASSPEMFNYGYTF.

The chain's CDR3 is CASSLAPGASGADTQYF. As DNA, the CDR3 is TGTGCCAGCAGCTTAGCCCCTGGGGCTAGCGGGGCAGATACGCAGTATTTT. J is TRBJ2-3 and V is TRBV7-6; 9 bases fit TRBD2. This CDR3 spans 17 amino acids. The junction had 8 bases not matched to a gene; V was cut back by 0 bases and J by 4 bases. Looked up from germline, CDR1 is SGHVS and CDR2 is FNYEAQ.

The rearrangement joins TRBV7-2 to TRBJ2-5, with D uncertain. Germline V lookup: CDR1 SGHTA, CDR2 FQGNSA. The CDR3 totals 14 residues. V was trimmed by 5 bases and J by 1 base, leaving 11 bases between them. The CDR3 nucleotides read TGTGCCAGCAGCGAGCCCCCTACCCAAGAGACCCAGTACTTC. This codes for CASSEPPTQETQYF.

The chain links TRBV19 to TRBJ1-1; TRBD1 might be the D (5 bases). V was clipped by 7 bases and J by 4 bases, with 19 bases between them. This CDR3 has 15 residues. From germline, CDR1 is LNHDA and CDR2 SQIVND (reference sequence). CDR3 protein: CASNARGTLGTEAFF. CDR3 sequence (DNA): TGTGCCAGTAACGCTCGGGGGACCCTCGGCACTGAAGCTTTCTTT. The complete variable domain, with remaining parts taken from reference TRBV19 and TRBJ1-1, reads DGGITQSPKYLFRKEGQNVTLSCEQNLNHDAMYWYRQDPGQGLRLIYYSQIVNDFQKGDIAEGYSVSREKKESFPLTVTSAQKNPTAFYLCASNARGTLGTEAFFGQGTRLTVV.